This TCR beta chain was sequenced during a study of blood T cell repertoires in COVID-19. Background on the study: Sources were T cells, B-cell-depleted T cells, or PBMCs; the material itself was cDNA or gDNA.

Germline V CDR1 and CDR2: MNHEY, SMNVEV (reference sequence). This CDR3 has 16 residues. J lost 6 bases, V lost 6 bases, and 15 bases had no gene match. There are a few counts of this clone. Original methodology: Amplification with reference gene primers provided the estimates of nucleated cell counts. The assay was immunoSEQ multiplex PCR, and TCRdb's table has in-frame clones only and misses some. V, J and clone size derive from that table, while D and trimming were established from the DNA sequence. This table holds about 18,000 clones, roughly 91% found once. This clonotype was sampled from a human donor in a cohort sampled during active COVID-19. The sequenced material came from peripheral blood. This rearrangement joins TRBV27 to TRBJ2-7; 9 positions agree with TRBD1. CDR3 region: CASRRPGTGFFSEQYF. The CDR3 DNA follows: TGTGCCAGCAGGCGACCCGGGACAGGGTTTTTCTCCGAGCAGTACTTC.